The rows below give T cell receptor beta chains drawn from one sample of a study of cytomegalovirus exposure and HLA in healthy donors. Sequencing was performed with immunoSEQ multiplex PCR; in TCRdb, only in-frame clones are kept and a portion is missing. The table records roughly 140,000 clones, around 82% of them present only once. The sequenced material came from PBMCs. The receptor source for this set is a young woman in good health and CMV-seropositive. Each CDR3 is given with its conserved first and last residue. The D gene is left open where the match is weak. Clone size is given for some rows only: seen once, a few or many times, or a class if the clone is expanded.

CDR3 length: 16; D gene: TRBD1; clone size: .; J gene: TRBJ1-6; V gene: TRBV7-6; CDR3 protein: CASSSAAGGGNSPLHF; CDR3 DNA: TGTGCCAGCAGCTCCGCAGCAGGGGGCGGAAATTCACCCCTCCACTTT
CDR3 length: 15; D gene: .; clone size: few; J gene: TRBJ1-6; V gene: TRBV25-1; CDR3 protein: CASSESLQGNSPLHF; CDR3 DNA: TGTGCCAGCAGTGAATCATTACAGGGCAATTCACCCCTCCACTTT
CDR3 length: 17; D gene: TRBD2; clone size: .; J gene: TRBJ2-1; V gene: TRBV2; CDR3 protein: CASSAPLGLAGYNEQFF; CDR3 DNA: TGTGCCAGCAGTGCCCCCTTGGGACTAGCGGGGTACAATGAGCAGTTCTTC
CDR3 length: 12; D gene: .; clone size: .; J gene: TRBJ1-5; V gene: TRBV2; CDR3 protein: CASRSTGQPQHF; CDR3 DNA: TGTGCCAGCAGATCGACAGGTCAGCCCCAGCATTTT
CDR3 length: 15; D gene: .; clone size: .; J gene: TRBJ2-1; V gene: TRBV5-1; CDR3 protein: CASRRASYSYNEQFF; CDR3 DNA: TGCGCCAGCAGAAGAGCGTCTTACTCCTACAATGAGCAGTTCTTC
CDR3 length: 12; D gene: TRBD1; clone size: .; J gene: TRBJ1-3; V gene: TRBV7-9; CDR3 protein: CAGGQSLNTIYF; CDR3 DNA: TGTGCCGGGGGACAGAGCCTAAACACCATATATTTT
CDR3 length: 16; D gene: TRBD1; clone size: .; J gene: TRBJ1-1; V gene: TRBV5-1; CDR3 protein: CASSLGAGGLNTEAFF; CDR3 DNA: TGCGCCAGCAGCCTAGGGGCAGGGGGGTTGAACACTGAAGCTTTCTTT
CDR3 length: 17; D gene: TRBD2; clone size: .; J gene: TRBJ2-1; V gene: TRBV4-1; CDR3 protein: CASSRPLAGPSYNEQFF; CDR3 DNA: TGCGCCAGCAGCCGACCGCTAGCGGGCCCATCCTACAATGAGCAGTTCTTC
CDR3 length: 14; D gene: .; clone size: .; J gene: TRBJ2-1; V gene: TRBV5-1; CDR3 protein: CASSSTEAHNEQFF; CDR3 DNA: TGCGCCAGCAGCTCGACAGAAGCGCACAATGAGCAGTTCTTC
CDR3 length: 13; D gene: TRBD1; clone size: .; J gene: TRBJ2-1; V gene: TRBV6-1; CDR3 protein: CASTWDRVNEQFF; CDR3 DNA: TGTGCCAGTACCTGGGACAGGGTCAATGAGCAGTTCTTC
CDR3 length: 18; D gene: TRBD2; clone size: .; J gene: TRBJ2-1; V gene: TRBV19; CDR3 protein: CASSIRVERGLFYNEQFF; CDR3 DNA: TGTGCCAGTAGTATACGGGTAGAGCGGGGTTTGTTCTACAATGAGCAGTTCTTC
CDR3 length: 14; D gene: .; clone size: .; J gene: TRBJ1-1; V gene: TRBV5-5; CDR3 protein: CASSLDRVATEAFF; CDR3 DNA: TGTGCCAGCAGCTTGGACAGGGTGGCCACTGAAGCTTTCTTT
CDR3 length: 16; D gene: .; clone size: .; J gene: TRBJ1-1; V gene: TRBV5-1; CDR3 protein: CASSLWGSGGGTEAFF; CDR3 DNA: TGCGCCAGCAGCTTGTGGGGGTCCGGGGGGGGCACTGAAGCTTTCTTT
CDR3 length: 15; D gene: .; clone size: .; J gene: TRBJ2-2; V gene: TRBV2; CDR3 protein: CASSQSDMVTGELFF; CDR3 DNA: TGTGCCAGCAGTCAGAGTGACATGGTCACCGGGGAGCTGTTTTTT
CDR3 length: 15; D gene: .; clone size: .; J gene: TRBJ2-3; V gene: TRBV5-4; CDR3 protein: CASSWDWDVADTQYF; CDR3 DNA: TGTGCCAGCAGCTGGGACTGGGATGTAGCAGATACGCAGTATTTT
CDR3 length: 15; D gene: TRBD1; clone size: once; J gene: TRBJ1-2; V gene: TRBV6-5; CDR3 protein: CASSRSGQLNYGYTF; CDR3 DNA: TGTGCCAGCAGCCGTTCGGGACAGCTTAACTATGGCTACACCTTC
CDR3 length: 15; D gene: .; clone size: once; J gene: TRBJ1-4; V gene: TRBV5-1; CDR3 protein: CASSAGRVTNEKLFF; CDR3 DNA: TGCGCCAGCAGCGCCGGGAGAGTAACTAATGAAAAACTGTTTTTT
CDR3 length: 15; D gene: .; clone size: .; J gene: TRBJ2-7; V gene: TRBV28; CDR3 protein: CASSTGHGSSYEQYF; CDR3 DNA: TGTGCCAGCAGTACGGGACACGGTAGCTCCTACGAGCAGTACTTC
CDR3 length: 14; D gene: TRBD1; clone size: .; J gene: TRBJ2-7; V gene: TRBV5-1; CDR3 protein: CASSRPGQGAEQYF; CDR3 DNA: TGCGCCAGCAGCCGACCGGGACAGGGGGCCGAGCAGTACTTC
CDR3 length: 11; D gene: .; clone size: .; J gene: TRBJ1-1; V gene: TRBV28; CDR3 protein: CAGGGSSEAFF; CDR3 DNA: TGTGCTGGCGGGGGTTCGTCTGAAGCTTTCTTT
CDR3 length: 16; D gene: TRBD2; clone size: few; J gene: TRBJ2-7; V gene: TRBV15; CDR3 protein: CATSRVKASGVYEQYF; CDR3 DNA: TGTGCCACCAGCAGAGTTAAGGCTAGCGGGGTCTACGAGCAGTACTTC
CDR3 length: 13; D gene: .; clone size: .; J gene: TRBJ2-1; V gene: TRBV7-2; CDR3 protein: CASSFELENEQFF; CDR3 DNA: TGTGCCAGCAGCTTTGAACTGGAGAATGAGCAGTTCTTC
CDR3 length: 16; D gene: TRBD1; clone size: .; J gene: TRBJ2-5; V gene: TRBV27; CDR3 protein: CASSSYRQGPTETQYF; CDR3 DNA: TGTGCCAGCAGTTCCTACCGACAGGGGCCAACAGAGACCCAGTACTTC
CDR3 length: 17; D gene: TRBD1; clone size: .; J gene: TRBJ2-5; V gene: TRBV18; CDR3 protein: CASSLFKRQGAYETQYF; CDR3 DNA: TGTGCCAGCTCACTCTTCAAACGACAGGGGGCTTACGAGACCCAGTACTTC
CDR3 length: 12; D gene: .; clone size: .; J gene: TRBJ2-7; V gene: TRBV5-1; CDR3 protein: CASSLDTYEQYF; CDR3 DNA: TGCGCCAGCAGCTTGGACACCTACGAGCAGTACTTC
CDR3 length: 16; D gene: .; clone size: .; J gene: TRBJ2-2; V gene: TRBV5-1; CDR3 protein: CASSSGLTGNTGELFF; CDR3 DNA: TGCGCCAGCAGCTCTGGACTGACGGGTAACACCGGGGAGCTGTTTTTT
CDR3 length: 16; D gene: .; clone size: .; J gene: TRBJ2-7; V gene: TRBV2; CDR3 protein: CASSVSNFKSSYEQYF; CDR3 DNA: TGTGCCAGCAGTGTATCAAACTTCAAAAGCTCCTACGAGCAGTACTTC
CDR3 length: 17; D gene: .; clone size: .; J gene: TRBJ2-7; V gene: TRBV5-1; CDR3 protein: CASSQETTGPLAYEQYF; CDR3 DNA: TGCGCCAGCAGCCAGGAGACAACAGGGCCCCTAGCCTACGAGCAGTACTTC
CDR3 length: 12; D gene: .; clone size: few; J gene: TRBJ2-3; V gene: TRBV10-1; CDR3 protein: CASGLGPDTQYF; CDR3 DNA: TGCGCCAGCGGCCTGGGCCCAGATACGCAGTATTTT
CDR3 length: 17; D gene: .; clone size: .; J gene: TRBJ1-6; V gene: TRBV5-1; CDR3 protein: CASSDQASSSYNSPLHF; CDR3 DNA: TGCGCCAGCAGCGATCAGGCTAGCAGCTCCTATAATTCACCCCTCCACTTT
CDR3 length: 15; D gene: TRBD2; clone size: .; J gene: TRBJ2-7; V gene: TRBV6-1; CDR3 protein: CASSANSGGAHEQYF; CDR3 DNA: TGTGCCAGCAGTGCTAATAGCGGGGGGGCCCACGAGCAGTACTTC
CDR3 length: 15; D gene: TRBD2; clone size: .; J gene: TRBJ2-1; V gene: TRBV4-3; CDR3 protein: CASRDLAGGYNEQFF; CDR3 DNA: TGCGCCAGCAGAGACCTAGCGGGGGGCTACAATGAGCAGTTCTTC
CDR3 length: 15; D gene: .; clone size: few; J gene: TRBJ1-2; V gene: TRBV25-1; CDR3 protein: CATSYSQGANYGYTF; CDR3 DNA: TGTGCCACCAGTTATAGCCAGGGTGCTAACTATGGCTACACCTTC
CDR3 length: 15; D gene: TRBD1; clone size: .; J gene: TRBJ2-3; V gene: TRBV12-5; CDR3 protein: CASGPQGTGTDTQYF; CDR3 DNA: TGTGCTAGTGGCCCTCAGGGGACAGGGACAGATACGCAGTATTTT
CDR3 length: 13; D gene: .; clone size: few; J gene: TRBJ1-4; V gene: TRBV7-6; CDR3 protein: CASSARQREKLFF; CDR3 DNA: TGTGCCAGCAGCGCAAGACAAAGGGAAAAACTGTTTTTT
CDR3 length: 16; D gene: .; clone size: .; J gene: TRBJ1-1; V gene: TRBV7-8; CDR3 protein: CASSPKRINLNTEAFF; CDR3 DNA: TGTGCCAGCAGTCCTAAGCGCATCAACTTGAACACTGAAGCTTTCTTT
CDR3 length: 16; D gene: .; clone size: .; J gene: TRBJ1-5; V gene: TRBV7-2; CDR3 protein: CASSLDGRLTHQPQHF; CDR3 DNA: TGTGCCAGCAGCTTAGATGGTCGTTTAACTCATCAGCCCCAGCATTTT